Listed here are 6 T cell receptor beta chains from one sample, sequenced in a study of blood T cell repertoires in COVID-19. Measured with immunoSEQ multiplex PCR; TCRdb has only the in-frame clones, and not every one. The sample yields 250,000 or so clones, about 82% seen once. Sequencing input: peripheral blood. Receptor source: a man older than 75 with acute or convalescent COVID-19.

The gene calls are TRBV11-2 and TRBJ2-7; a weak D match, TRBD2 (6 bases). The CDR3 length is 16 residues. V gave up 3 bases and J gave up 6 bases, with 21 bases separating them. CDR1 is SGHAT, CDR2 FQNNGV, per germline. The CDR3 region is CASSLPTSPPISEQYF. The CDR3 DNA sequence: TGTGCCAGCAGCTTGCCGACTAGTCCACCTATCTCCGAGCAGTACTTC.

The rearrangement links TRBV3-1 (or the pseudogene TRBV3-2) to TRBJ1-2; TRBD1 matches 7 bases. Germline loops: CDR1 LGHDT, CDR2 YNNKEL (reference sequence). J lost 2 bases, V lost 0 bases, and 3 bases had no gene match. CDR3 size: 15 residues. CDR3 sequence (DNA): TGTGCCAGCAGCCAAGAGGGACAGCCCAACTATGGCTACACCTTC. It is translated as CASSQEGQPNYGYTF.

This chain uses TRBV27 with TRBJ2-1, with TRBD1 matching 7 bases. V lost 6 bases and J lost 0; bases outside the gene matches: 8. Germline V gene sequence: CDR1 MNHEY, CDR2 SMNVEV (reference sequence). The CDR3 covers 16 residues. CDR3 sequence (DNA): TGTGCCAGCAGGGCCGACAGGGTGAGCTCCTACAATGAGCAGTTCTTC. Its protein is CASRADRVSSYNEQFF.

The chain has TRBV6-1 and TRBJ2-1; 7 nucleotides agree with TRBD2. From germline, CDR1 is MNHNS and CDR2 SASEGT. Trimming cost V 3 bases and J 10 bases; bases outside gene matches: 9. The CDR3 is 14 amino acids. The CDR3 sequence is CASSETLLANEQFF. CDR3 coding DNA: TGTGCCAGCAGTGAGACCCTACTAGCGAACGAGCAGTTCTTC.

This rearrangement joins TRBV3-1 (or the pseudogene TRBV3-2) to TRBJ2-1; 7 bases are shared with TRBD1. CDR3 size: 14 residues. Unmatched junction bases numbered 5, after V lost 5 bases and J lost 4 bases. CDR1 is LGHDT and CDR2 is YNNKEL in the germline V gene (reference sequence). The CDR3 spells CASSFGTAYNEQFF. CDR3 sequence (DNA): TGTGCCAGCAGCTTCGGGACAGCTTACAATGAGCAGTTCTTC.

This sequence joins TRBV10-3 and TRBJ2-7; 10 nucleotides align to TRBD1. V shed 6 bases and J 2 bases; nucleotides not matched to a gene: 7. Germline V CDR1 and CDR2: ENHRY, SYGVKD. The CDR3 runs 15 residues. The CDR3 DNA sequence: TGTGCCATCAGCCAAGGACAGGGGGTGACCTACGAGCAGTACTTC. It codes for CAISQGQGVTYEQYF.